Following are 10 T cell receptor beta chains from one sample sequenced in a study of cytomegalovirus exposure and HLA in healthy donors. The PCR had 60 Vbeta and 13 Jbeta primers. TCRdb's copy holds only in-frame clones and misses some; the assay was immunoSEQ multiplex PCR. The repertoire holds approximately 120,000 clones, with about 74% as singletons. Specimen: PBMCs. These receptors originate from a man aged 30-40 years in good health and CMV-seronegative.

The chain recombines TRBV4-3 with TRBJ1-1; D ambiguous. The CDR3 consists of 15 residues. V was shortened by 0 bases and J by 1 base, with 9 bases between the two germline ends. Germline-derived CDR1 and CDR2 are LGHNA and YSLEER. The CDR3 protein is CASSQDAPGNTEAFF. DNA of the CDR3: TGCGCCAGCAGCCAAGATGCTCCAGGGAACACTGAAGCTTTCTTT.

The V gene is TRBV27, the J gene TRBJ2-7; maybe TRBD1 (6 bases). Per germline, CDR1 MNHEY and CDR2 SMNVEV (reference sequence). With 4 bases removed from V and 1 base from J, the gap between germline ends came to 11 bases. This CDR3 spans 14 amino acids. The CDR3 coding sequence is TGTGCCAGCAGTTGGACAGACCAGTCCTACGAGCAGTACTTC. Its translation: CASSWTDQSYEQYF.

The gene calls are TRBV10-3 and TRBJ1-3; D might be TRBD1 (5 bases). Germline values: CDR1 ENHRY, CDR2 SYGVKD. Trimming cost V 3 bases and J 0 bases, with 12 bases left between them. The CDR3 consists of 16 residues. CDR3 coding DNA: TGTGCCATCAGTGATCTAGAGACAGCCTCTGGAAACACCATATATTTT. Translated: CAISDLETASGNTIYF.

The rearrangement joins TRBV6-5 to TRBJ1-2, with a tentative D call TRBD1 (5 bases). This CDR3 has 14 amino acids. From germline, CDR1 is MNHEY and CDR2 SVGAGI. V was pared by 5 bases and J by 4 bases, with 14 bases between. The CDR3 DNA is TGTGCCAGCAGTCCGGGACTCTCTCCCTATGGCTACACCTTC. Encoded protein: CASSPGLSPYGYTF.

The chain combines TRBV28 with TRBJ1-1; D is ambiguous. The V and J ends lost 3 bases and 10 bases respectively, with 15 bases between them. Germline V CDR1 and CDR2: MDHEN, SYDVKM. This CDR3 region has 13 residues. CDR3 sequence (DNA): TGTGCCAGCAGTTTTTTTGCGTCCCGAGGAGCTTTCTTT. This gives the protein CASSFFASRGAFF. Full variable domain (remainder filled in from reference TRBV28 and TRBJ1-1): DVKVTQSSRYLVKRTGEKVFLECVQDMDHENMFWYRQDPGLGLRLIYFSYDVKMKEKGDIPEGYSVSREKKERFSLILESASTNQTSMYLCASSFFASRGAFFGQGTRLTVV.

This clone was recorded a few times. The rearrangement uses TRBV5-6 and TRBJ1-4; no firm D call. CDR1 and CDR2 from the germline V gene are SGHDT and YYEEEE. The CDR3 totals 14 residues. Trimming stripped 2 bases from V and 2 bases from J, with 7 bases between. CDR3 amino acids: CASSFGRTNEKLFF. CDR3 in DNA: TGTGCCAGCAGCTTTGGCAGGACTAATGAAAAACTGTTTTTT.

The V and J genes are TRBV5-1 and TRBJ2-5; 8 bases match TRBD2. CDR3 length: 15 amino acids. In germline, CDR1 is SGHRS, CDR2 YFSETQ. Losses at the gene ends were 6 bases for V and 3 bases for J; bases not matched to a gene: 10. CDR3 residues: CASTRGTRRKETQYF. The CDR3 coding sequence is TGCGCCAGCACCCGTGGGACTAGGAGAAAAGAGACCCAGTACTTC.

The chain combines TRBV5-1 with TRBJ2-3, with a weak D call TRBD2 (5 bases). CDR3 length equals 15 residues. V was shortened by 0 bases and J by 4 bases, with 12 bases between the two germline ends. Per the germline V gene, CDR1 is SGHRS and CDR2 is YFSETQ. The CDR3 region is CASSLVWEPADTQYF. CDR3 sequence (DNA): TGCGCCAGCAGCTTGGTGTGGGAGCCGGCAGATACGCAGTATTTT.

This clone was seen only a few times. The chain joins TRBV11-2 to TRBJ2-7, with a possible D match to TRBD2 (6 bases). The CDR3 consists of 16 residues. Trimming removed 3 bases from V and 6 bases from J, with 21 bases in between. Per germline, CDR1 SGHAT and CDR2 FQNNGV. CDR3 bases: TGTGCCAGCAGCTTCGGGACTGGAACATCTCTACGCGAGCAGTACTTC. It yields the protein CASSFGTGTSLREQYF.

In this sample, this clone turned up once. J is TRBJ2-5 and V is TRBV30, with 14 bases lining up with TRBD2. The germline V gene encodes CDR1 GTSNPN and CDR2 SVGIG (reference sequence). After removal of 3 bases from V and 4 bases from J, the junction contained 7 bases not matched to a gene. The CDR3 spans 16 residues. The CDR3 sequence: CAWRRRLAGGLETQYF. The CDR3 nucleotides are TGTGCCTGGAGGAGAAGACTAGCGGGGGGGTTAGAGACCCAGTACTTC.